A single sample is the source of the 25 T cell receptor beta chains below, sequenced in a study of cytotoxic CD8 clonotypes in ibrutinib-treated CLL. The repertoire was sequenced with immunoSEQ multiplex PCR; TCRdb's copy has only in-frame clones and lacks some. The sample contains roughly 250,000 clones, 70% of which appear only once. The sample here was PBMCs, taken after 24 months of ibrutinib treatment. Receptors originate from a human donor with chronic lymphocytic leukemia.

This rearrangement joins TRBV7-2 to TRBJ2-3; D possibly corresponds to TRBD2 (5 bases). The V and J ends lost 5 bases and 0 bases respectively, with 15 bases between them. The CDR3 contains 16 residues. Germline V lookup: CDR1 SGHTA, CDR2 FQGNSA. Here the CDR3 DNA reads TGTGCCAGCAGCCTCGGCGGGCTTGTTAGCACAGATACGCAGTATTTT. Its protein product is CASSLGGLVSTDTQYF.

V usage is TRBV7-9 and J usage is TRBJ2-3; 10 bases are shared with TRBD1. Germline V gives CDR1 SEHNR, CDR2 FQNEAQ (reference sequence). The CDR3 spans 15 residues. With 8 bases clipped from V and 2 bases from J, the junction kept 7 bases outside the gene matches. CDR3 protein: CASGETGGDTDTQYF. In DNA form, the CDR3 reads TGTGCCAGCGGGGAGACAGGGGGCGACACAGATACGCAGTATTTT. Combining the CDR3 with reference TRBV7-9 and TRBJ2-3 gives the whole variable domain DTGVSQNPRHKITKRGQNVTFRCDPISEHNRLYWYRQTLGQGPEFLTYFQNEAQLEKSRLLSDRFSAERPKGSFSTLEIQRTEQGDSAMYLCASGETGGDTDTQYFGPGTRLTVL.

This chain links TRBV29-1 with TRBJ2-2, with 8 bases matching TRBD2. Germline values: CDR1 SQVTM, CDR2 ANQGSEA. CDR3 length: 16 residues. Germline trimming cut 7 bases from V and 5 bases from J; bases unmatched to any gene: 15. The CDR3 protein is CSAIGGSGSQTGELFF. The CDR3 coding sequence is TGCAGCGCCATCGGCGGGAGCGGGAGTCAAACCGGGGAGCTGTTTTTT.

The chain joins TRBV6-6 to TRBJ2-7, with D unclear. Germline CDR1 is MNHNY and CDR2 is SVGAGI (reference sequence). V was clipped by 0 bases and J by 5 bases, with 2 bases between them. The CDR3 loop spans 11 amino acids. This CDR3 reads CASSYSDEQYF. The CDR3 DNA sequence: TGTGCCAGCAGTTACTCGGACGAGCAGTACTTC.

The chain combines TRBV28 with TRBJ1-2; the D gene is possibly TRBD1 (5 bases). Per germline, CDR1 MDHEN and CDR2 SYDVKM. The ends were cut back, 2 bases at V and 12 bases at J, with 22 bases in the middle. The CDR3 consists of 15 residues. The CDR3 protein is CASSLTPGTAWGDTF. The CDR3 region has the DNA TGTGCCAGCAGTTTAACTCCCGGGACGGCTTGGGGAGACACCTTC.

This clone was observed once. The gene calls are TRBV25-1 and TRBJ2-1, with 7 nucleotides matching TRBD2. Germline assignment: CDR1 MGHDK and CDR2 SYGVNS. The CDR3 extends over 18 amino acids. V shed 4 bases and J 6 bases; nucleotides not matched to a gene: 18. The CDR3 DNA follows: TGTGCCAGCAGTGGAACATCCAGGGCGTTGACTAGCATCAATGAGCAGTTCTTC. Amino acid sequence: CASSGTSRALTSINEQFF.

The rearrangement links TRBV7-9 to TRBJ2-3; 7 nucleotides align to TRBD2. The CDR3 extends over 18 amino acids. Per germline, CDR1 SEHNR and CDR2 FQNEAQ (reference sequence). V lost 4 bases to trimming and J lost 6 bases; unmatched junction nucleotides: 19. The CDR3 sequence is CASSSETLAAGARDTQYF. CDR3 nucleotides: TGTGCCAGCAGCTCAGAAACCCTAGCGGCGGGAGCCAGGGATACGCAGTATTTT. Complete variable domain (other parts from reference TRBV7-9 and TRBJ2-3): DTGVSQNPRHKITKRGQNVTFRCDPISEHNRLYWYRQTLGQGPEFLTYFQNEAQLEKSRLLSDRFSAERPKGSFSTLEIQRTEQGDSAMYLCASSSETLAAGARDTQYFGPGTRLTVL.

J is TRBJ1-2 and V is TRBV6-1, with D tentatively TRBD1 (6 bases). From germline, CDR1 is MNHNS and CDR2 SASEGT. The V gene lost 0 bases and the J gene lost 2 bases, with 10 bases spanning the gap. This CDR3 contains 15 residues. CDR3 sequence (DNA): TGTGCCAGCAGTGAAGCCCACACAGGGAACTATGGCTACACCTTC. Protein sequence: CASSEAHTGNYGYTF.

This clone showed up just once. This rearrangement joins TRBV19 to TRBJ1-5, with D tentatively TRBD1 (5 bases). CDR1 LNHDA and CDR2 SQIVND come from the germline V gene (reference sequence). This CDR3 contains 16 residues. V dropped 1 base and J dropped 5 bases, with 15 bases sitting between them. CDR3 region: CASSIALAGPHQPQHF. The CDR3 DNA follows: TGTGCCAGTAGTATAGCCCTGGCAGGGCCGCATCAGCCCCAGCATTTT.

The chain joins TRBV29-1 to TRBJ1-2, with TRBD1 matching 7 bases. The germline gives CDR1 SQVTM, CDR2 ANQGSEA. The CDR3 loop spans 13 amino acids. Trimming removed 4 bases from V and 8 bases from J; junction bases left unmatched: 10. For the CDR3, the DNA is TGCAGCGTTGGACAGGGCCTGGCGGAGGGCTACACCTTC. Translated: CSVGQGLAEGYTF. Full variable domain (rest looked up from reference TRBV29-1 and TRBJ1-2): SAVISQKPSRDICQRGTSLTIQCQVDSQVTMMFWYRQQPGQSLTLIATANQGSEATYESGFVIDKFPISRPNLTFSTLTVSNMSPEDSSIYLCSVGQGLAEGYTFGSGTRLTVV.

The chain uses TRBV28 and TRBJ1-1; the D gene is possibly TRBD1 (6 bases). CDR1 and CDR2 (germline): MDHEN, SYDVKM. V shed 2 bases and J shed 11 bases, with 9 bases lying between them. The CDR3 is 11 residues long. CDR3 sequence (DNA): TGTGCCAGCAGTTTAGACAGGACGGCTTTCTTT. The encoded protein is CASSLDRTAFF.

V is TRBV2 and J is TRBJ2-5; the D gene is possibly TRBD2 (6 bases). Trimming removed 8 bases at V and 5 bases at J, with 9 bases between. The length of the CDR3 is 11 residues. Germline V lookup: CDR1 SNHLY, CDR2 FYNNEI. The CDR3 sequence is CASGGRETQYF. DNA for the CDR3: TGTGCCAGCGGAGGGAGGGAGACCCAGTACTTC.

This clone was seen a handful of times. The chain links TRBV5-1 to TRBJ2-3, with 7 nucleotides matching TRBD1. The germline CDR1 and CDR2 sequences are SGHRS and YFSETQ. The trim removed 3 bases at V and 3 bases at J, leaving 4 bases unmatched. The CDR3 spans 14 residues. The CDR3 DNA is TGCGCCAGCAGCTACTCAGGGGGTACAGATACGCAGTATTTT. Its protein is CASSYSGGTDTQYF.

This clone occurred a few times. The rearrangement joins TRBV9 to TRBJ2-7; 14 nucleotides line up with TRBD2. The CDR3 length is 19 residues. V lost 4 bases to trimming and J lost 3 bases; unmatched junction nucleotides: 15. Germline values: CDR1 SGDLS, CDR2 YYNGEE. This CDR3 is CASSPYPGLAGDNVYEQYF. The CDR3 DNA reads TGTGCCAGCAGCCCCTACCCGGGACTAGCGGGAGATAATGTCTACGAGCAGTACTTC. The whole variable domain, remainder taken from reference TRBV9 and TRBJ2-7, is DSGVTQTPKHLITATGQRVTLRCSPRSGDLSVYWYQQSLDQGLQFLIQYYNGEERAKGNILERFSAQQFPDLHSELNLSSLELGDSALYFCASSPYPGLAGDNVYEQYFGPGTRLTVT.

This clone appeared a few times. This chain links TRBV6-6 with TRBJ1-5, with TRBD1 as a possible D gene (5 bases). CDR1 is MNHNY and CDR2 is SVGAGI in the germline V gene (reference sequence). V dropped 4 bases and J dropped 6 bases, with 13 bases sitting between them. CDR3 size: 14 residues. CDR3 in DNA: TGTGCCAGCAGTTTGACAGAAGGCGGTCAGCCCCAGCATTTT. Its protein is CASSLTEGGQPQHF.

The chain is built from TRBV9 and TRBJ2-1; D gene unclear. V was clipped by 3 bases and J by 0 bases, with 10 bases between them. Germline V CDR1 and CDR2: SGDLS, YYNGEE. The CDR3 is 15 residues long. The CDR3 here is CASSAVTRSYNEQFF. The CDR3 DNA sequence: TGTGCCAGCAGCGCGGTGACTCGCTCCTACAATGAGCAGTTCTTC.

The rearrangement links TRBV7-8 to TRBJ2-1; 7 bases line up with TRBD1. Trimming at V came to 4 bases and at J to 5 bases, leaving 2 bases not matched to a gene. The germline V gene has CDR1 SGHVS and CDR2 FQNEAQ. The CDR3 runs to 13 residues. For the CDR3, the DNA is TGTGCCAGCAGCTCGGGACAGCACAATGAGCAGTTCTTC. The encoded protein is CASSSGQHNEQFF.

This chain joins TRBV10-3 and TRBJ1-2; possibly TRBD1 for D (5 bases). This CDR3 region has 12 residues. The V and J ends lost 2 bases and 10 bases respectively, with 11 bases between them. Germline values: CDR1 ENHRY, CDR2 SYGVKD. CDR3 coding DNA: TGTGCCATCAGTGAGCCCTGGGACTTCTACACCTTC. Translation gives CAISEPWDFYTF.

CDR3 DNA: TGTGCCTGGGCAGGGGAGAACTATGGCTACACCTTC. Encoded protein: CAWAGENYGYTF. V is TRBV30 and J is TRBJ1-2; TRBD1 might be the D (6 bases). The CDR3 runs 12 residues. V was shortened by 5 bases and J by 2 bases, with 9 bases between the two germline ends. Looked up from germline, CDR1 is GTSNPN and CDR2 is SVGIG (reference sequence).

V gene TRBV6-6 combines with J gene TRBJ2-7; D is possibly TRBD2 (6 bases). The CDR3 is 14 residues long. Germline-derived CDR1 and CDR2 are MNHNY and SVGAGI (reference sequence). V was cut by 6 bases and J by 0 bases, with 12 bases left in between. The DNA of the CDR3 is TGTGCCAGCAGGGCGCGGGGCGACTCCTACGAGCAGTACTTC. Amino acid sequence: CASRARGDSYEQYF.

The rearrangement uses TRBV6-5 and TRBJ1-1, with a weak D call TRBD1 (6 bases). Germline V lookup: CDR1 MNHEY, CDR2 SVGAGI. Trimming removed 0 bases at V and 7 bases at J, with 9 bases between. This CDR3 spans 13 amino acids. CDR3 bases: TGTGCCAGCAGTTACTCCGGACAGCATGAAGCTTTCTTT. Its protein product is CASSYSGQHEAFF.

The J gene is TRBJ2-7, the V gene TRBV11-1; D is possibly TRBD2 (5 bases). Germline lookup yields CDR1 SGHAT and CDR2 FQDESV (reference sequence). This CDR3 is built from 14 residues. Trimming pared 1 base from V and 0 bases from J, leaving 7 bases between. CDR3 DNA sequence: TGTGCCAGCAGCTTAGGAGGGAGCTCCTACGAGCAGTACTTC. Its translation: CASSLGGSSYEQYF.

V is TRBV29-1 and J is TRBJ1-1; D is ambiguous. The V and J ends lost 0 bases and 7 bases respectively, with 9 bases between them. CDR1 is SQVTM, CDR2 ANQGSEA, per germline. The CDR3 runs to 12 residues. The CDR3 coding sequence is TGCAGCGTTGAAGAAGTATCAAGTGAAGCTTTCTTT. This sequence encodes CSVEEVSSEAFF.

The chain is built from TRBV19 and TRBJ2-7; the match to TRBD1 covers 9 bases. The length of the CDR3 is 15 residues. Per the germline V gene, CDR1 is LNHDA and CDR2 is SQIVND (reference sequence). Trimming removed 5 bases from V and 0 bases from J; junction bases left unmatched: 5. DNA for the CDR3: TGTGCCAGTAGTGTTCGGGACAGGGACTCCTACGAGCAGTACTTC. Its translation is CASSVRDRDSYEQYF.

This clone was counted only a few times. The chain is built from TRBV9 and TRBJ2-2; D unresolved. Germline CDR1 reads SGDLS; CDR2 reads YYNGEE. V lost 0 bases and J 6 bases, leaving 9 bases between the germline ends. The CDR3 loop spans 14 amino acids. CDR3 region: CASSVGLESGELFF. The CDR3 DNA follows: TGTGCCAGCAGCGTAGGGCTAGAGTCCGGGGAGCTGTTTTTT.